This TCR beta chain stems from a study of T cell responses to AZD1222 COVID-19 vaccine. General study findings and limits: Recipients of AZD1222 seropositive at baseline numbered only 6 or 7. There were mostly white British donors and more females than males, and clonal diversity was possibly underestimated.

As for this clone: Its matching antigen is unknown.

The assay was immunoSEQ multiplex PCR, and TCRdb's table has in-frame clones only and misses some. The profile shows some 120,000 clones, about 89% of them singletons. Germline V gene sequence: CDR1 SGHNT, CDR2 YENEEA. The CDR3 extends over 16 amino acids. V gave up 5 bases and J gave up 2 bases, with 17 bases separating them. The input for sequencing was peripheral blood, taken on day 0 of MenACWY control vaccination. The chain recombines TRBV11-3 with TRBJ2-3; the D is unclear. The TCR comes from an adult in good health. CDR3 loop: CASSPVTQYNTDTQYF. The CDR3 nucleotides are TGTGCCAGCAGCCCAGTCACCCAGTACAACACAGATACGCAGTATTTT.